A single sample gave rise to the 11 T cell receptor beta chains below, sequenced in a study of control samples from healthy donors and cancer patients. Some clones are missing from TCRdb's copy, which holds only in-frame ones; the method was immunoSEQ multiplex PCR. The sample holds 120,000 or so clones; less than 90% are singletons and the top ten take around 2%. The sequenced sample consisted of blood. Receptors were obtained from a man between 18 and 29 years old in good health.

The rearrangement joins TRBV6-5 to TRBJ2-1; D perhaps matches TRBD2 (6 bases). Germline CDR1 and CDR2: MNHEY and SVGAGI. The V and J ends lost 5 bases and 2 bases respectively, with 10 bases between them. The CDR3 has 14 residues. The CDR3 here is CASSLTGAYNEQFF. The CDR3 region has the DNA TGTGCCAGCAGTCTCACGGGGGCCTACAATGAGCAGTTCTTC.

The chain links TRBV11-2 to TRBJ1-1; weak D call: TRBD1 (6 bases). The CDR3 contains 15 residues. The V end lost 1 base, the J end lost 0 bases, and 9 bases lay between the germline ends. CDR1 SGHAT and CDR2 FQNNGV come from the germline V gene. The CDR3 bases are TGTGCCAGCAGCTTAGCCGGGACATTGAACACTGAAGCTTTCTTT. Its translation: CASSLAGTLNTEAFF. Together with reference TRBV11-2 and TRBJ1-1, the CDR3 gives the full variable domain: EAGVAQSPRYKIIEKRQSVAFWCNPISGHATLYWYQQILGQGPKLLIQFQNNGVVDDSQLPKDRFSAERLKGVDSTLKIQPAKLEDSAVYLCASSLAGTLNTEAFFGQGTRLTVV.

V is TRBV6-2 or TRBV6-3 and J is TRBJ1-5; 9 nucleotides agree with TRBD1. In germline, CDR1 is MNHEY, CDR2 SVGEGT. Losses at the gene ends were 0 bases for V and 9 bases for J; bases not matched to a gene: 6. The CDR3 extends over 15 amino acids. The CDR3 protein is CASSYSGQGQRPQHF. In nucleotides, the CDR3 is TGTGCCAGCAGTTACTCGGGACAGGGACAACGGCCCCAGCATTTT.

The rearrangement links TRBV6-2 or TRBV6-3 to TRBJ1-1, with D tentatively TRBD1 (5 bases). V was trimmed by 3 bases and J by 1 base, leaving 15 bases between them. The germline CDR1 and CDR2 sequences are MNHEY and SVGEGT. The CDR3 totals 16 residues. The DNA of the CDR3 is TGTGCCAGCAGTTATACGTGGGCGAGGGGGAACACTGAAGCTTTCTTT. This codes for CASSYTWARGNTEAFF.

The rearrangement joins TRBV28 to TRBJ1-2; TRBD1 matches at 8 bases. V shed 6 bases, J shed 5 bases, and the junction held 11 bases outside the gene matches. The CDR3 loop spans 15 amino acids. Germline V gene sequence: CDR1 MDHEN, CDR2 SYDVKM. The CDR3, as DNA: TGTGCCAGCAGGCAGAGGGACAGGAGATCTTATGGCTACACCTTC. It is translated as CASRQRDRRSYGYTF.

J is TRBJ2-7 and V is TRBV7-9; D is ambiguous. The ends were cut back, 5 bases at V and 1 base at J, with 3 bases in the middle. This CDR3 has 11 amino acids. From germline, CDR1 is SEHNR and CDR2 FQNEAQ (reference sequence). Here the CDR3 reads CASSLSYEQYF. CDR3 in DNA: TGTGCCAGCAGCCTGTCCTACGAGCAGTACTTC.

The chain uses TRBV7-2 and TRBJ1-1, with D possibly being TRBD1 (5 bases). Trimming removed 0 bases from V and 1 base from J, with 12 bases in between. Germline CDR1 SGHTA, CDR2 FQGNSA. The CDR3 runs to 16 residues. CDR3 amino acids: CASSLADTISNTEAFF. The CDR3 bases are TGTGCCAGCAGCTTAGCGGACACGATATCGAACACTGAAGCTTTCTTT.

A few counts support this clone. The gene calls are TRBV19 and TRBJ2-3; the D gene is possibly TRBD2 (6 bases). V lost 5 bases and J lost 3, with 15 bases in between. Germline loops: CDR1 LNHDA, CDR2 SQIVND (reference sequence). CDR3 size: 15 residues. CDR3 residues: CASSSAGRRTDTQYF. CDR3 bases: TGTGCCAGTAGTTCTGCGGGACGCCGTACAGATACGCAGTATTTT.

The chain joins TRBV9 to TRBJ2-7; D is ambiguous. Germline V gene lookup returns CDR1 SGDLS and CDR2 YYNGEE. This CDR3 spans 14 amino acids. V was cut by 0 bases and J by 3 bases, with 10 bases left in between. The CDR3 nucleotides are TGTGCCAGCAGCGTAGGTGCCGCGGTCTACGAGCAGTACTTC. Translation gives CASSVGAAVYEQYF.

CDR3: CASSSWGKLFF. DNA for the CDR3: TGTGCCAGCAGCTCCTGGGGTAAACTGTTTTTT. This chain links TRBV5-8 with TRBJ1-4; no reliable D call. V lost 3 bases, J lost 11 bases, and 8 bases lay in between. CDR1 and CDR2 from the germline V gene are SGHTS and YDEGEE. There are 11 residues in the CDR3.

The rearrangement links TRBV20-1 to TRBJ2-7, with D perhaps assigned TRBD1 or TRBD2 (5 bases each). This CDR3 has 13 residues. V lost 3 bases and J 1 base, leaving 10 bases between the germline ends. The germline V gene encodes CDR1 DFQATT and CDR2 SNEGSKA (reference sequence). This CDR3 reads CSASRDPSYEQYF. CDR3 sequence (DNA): TGCAGTGCTAGTCGGGACCCTTCCTACGAGCAGTACTTC.